This TCR beta chain was recorded in a study of T-cell reconstitution after alpha-beta-depleted transplantation in children. Trimming removed 1 base at V and 0 bases at J, with 9 bases between. CDR1 is DFQATT, CDR2 SNEGSKA, per germline (reference sequence). CDR3 length equals 14 residues. Unique molecular identifiers were built into the TCRbeta library. TCRdb re-analysed the PCR reads in MiXCR, keeping a single row per CDR3 protein. This table has 350,000 to 400,000 distinct CDR3 sequences, 20% appearing once. This clonotype has just a few counts. Sample: PBMCs from the stem cell graft donor, taken from the stem cell graft. The gene calls are TRBV20-1 and TRBJ1-1; D is perhaps TRBD1 (6 bases). The source is a human donor who donated a stem cell graft to a child with acute myeloid leukemia. CDR3 DNA: TGCAGTGCTAGAGTAAGGGGGATGAACACTGAAGCTTTCTTT. It encodes CSARVRGMNTEAFF.